Below, one T cell receptor beta chain is given with its context. This clone's antigen is unknown. No base quality information exists; no much larger clone differs at one position. The CDR3 regions of human TCRbeta chains were analyzed by immunosequencing. The source study handled its data this way. Repertoire TCRs were checked for matches against a reference library of SARS-CoV-2-specific TCRs that had been generated using the MIRA antigen-specificity platform. Breadth meant the fraction of unique TCRs that were SARS-CoV-2-associated, whereas depth meant the fraction of total T cells that were SARS-CoV-2-associated. Using the MIRA data, every spike-specific TCR was mapped to the spike region that the TCR reacted to and assigned to either a CD4 or a CD8 class. Log10-transformed breadth and depth values were compared by one-way ANOVA with Sidak's multiple comparisons tests. Not all clones reach the TCRdb copy of this immuneACCESS table, which keeps in-frame sequences only. Checked studies attribute under half of the gap to unresolved V genes and leave the rest unexplained. V and J calls and clone size are copied from that table; D and trimming were computed from the DNA. For this sample there are 74,000 or so clones; 70% to 90% appear just once. Together, the top ten hold 13% of the sample.

The sample belongs to a study of T cell responses to AZD1222 COVID-19 vaccine listed by TCRdb under 2021. Describing the broader study: AZD1222 recipients with second doses at about 4 weeks or about 12 weeks were pooled, because spike-specific TCR depth and breadth did not differ between schedules. TCR sequencing was performed for 233 trial participants, of whom 207 were given two doses of AZD1222 and 26 were given two doses of MenACWY control vaccine. Trial participants were enrolled by age into subgroups of 18-55, 56-69 and 70-plus years, and around 140, 26 and 57 TCR-sequenced participants, respectively, were included in these subgroups.

In the paper's terms, the time point label means: baseline before first vaccination. Vaccinee samples were obtained from the UK trials COV001 and COV002, which included a single-blind randomized controlled phase 2/3 trial of AZD1222 (ChAdOx1 nCoV-19) in healthy adults. Trial participant PBMC samples were collected at day 0 and day 28 after the second dose for TCRbeta chain sequencing. The full study reports these points: Participants were mostly white British, with more females than males. The authors suggested clonal diversity may have been underestimated. In the small 56-69-year group, the increase in depth fell short of significance, most likely because of low power. After two AZD1222 doses, both the breadth and the depth of spike-specific TCRs were significantly higher than at day 0 and than in MenACWY recipients. The vaccine-associated CD4 TCRs covered the entire spike protein, and the dominant responses fell in regions 160-218 and 743-854. Conclusions about previously exposed vaccinees are limited, since just 6 or 7 AZD1222 recipients were seropositive for SARS-CoV-2 at baseline. Because no samples from the day 14 peak response were available, repertoires could be characterized only after the peak T cell response. Nearly half of unique spike-specific TCRs reportedly recognized epitopes outside regions mutated in the B.1.351 and B.1.1.7 variants.

The CDR3 spans 14 residues, from the cysteine through the phenylalanine. Just the 42-base CDR3 DNA is kept, in frame starting at base 1. The chain couples TRBV21-1 to TRBJ2-7; the table names TRBD2, a call not compared with the DNA. TRBV21-1 is annotated as a pseudogene. The input for sequencing was peripheral blood, taken on day 0 of AZD1222 vaccination. This receptor was obtained from an adult in good health. The CDR3 reads CASSKGSGGYEQYF. In nucleotide form, the sequence is TGTGCCAGCAGCAAAGGCTCGGGGGGGTACGAGCAGTACTTC.